Detailed here is one T cell receptor (beta chain). These data come from a study of blood T cell repertoires in COVID-19. Study in general: The origin of the acute and convalescent COVID-19 samples was the United States, Italy and Spain. In each case, the material was cDNA or gDNA derived from T cells, B-cell-depleted T cells, or PBMCs.

From germline, CDR1 is SGHTA and CDR2 FQGNSA. The CDR3 has 17 residues. V was shortened by 5 bases and J by 7 bases, with 21 bases between the two germline ends. Per the authors' pipeline: Reference gene primers were amplified, and this amplification served to estimate nucleated cell counts. The table came from immunoSEQ multiplex PCR; TCRdb's copy has only in-frame clones and leaves some out. V, J and clone size reflect that table, while D and trimming were determined from the DNA. The sample includes some 16,000 clones, 86% of them seen just once. This rearrangement joins TRBV7-2 to TRBJ1-6; D might be TRBD1 (6 bases). Material for sequencing was peripheral blood. This TCR was sampled from a man aged 55-75 years with acute or convalescent COVID-19. The CDR3 nucleotides read TGTGCCAGCAGCCTTCGCGGGGGGGGCGCAGGGAATTCACCCCTCCACTTT. It codes for CASSLRGGGAGNSPLHF.